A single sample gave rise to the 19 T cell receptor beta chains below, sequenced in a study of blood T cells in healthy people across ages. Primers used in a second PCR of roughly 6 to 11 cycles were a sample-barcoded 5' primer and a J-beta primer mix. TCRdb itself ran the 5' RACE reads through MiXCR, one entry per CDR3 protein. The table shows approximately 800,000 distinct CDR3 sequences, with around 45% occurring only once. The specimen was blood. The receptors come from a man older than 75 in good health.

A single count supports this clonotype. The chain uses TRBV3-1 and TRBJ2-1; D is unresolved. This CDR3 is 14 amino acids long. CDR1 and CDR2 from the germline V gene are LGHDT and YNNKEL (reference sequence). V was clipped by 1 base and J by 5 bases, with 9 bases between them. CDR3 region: CASSQGSANNEQFF. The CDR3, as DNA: TGTGCCAGCAGCCAAGGCTCTGCTAACAATGAGCAGTTCTTC.

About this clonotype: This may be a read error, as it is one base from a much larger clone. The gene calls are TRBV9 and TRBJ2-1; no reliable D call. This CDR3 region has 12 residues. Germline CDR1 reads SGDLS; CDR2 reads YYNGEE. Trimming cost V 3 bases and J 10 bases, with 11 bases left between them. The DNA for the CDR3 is TGTGCCAGCAGCGGTACTTTACGGGAGCAGTTCTTC. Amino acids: CASSGTLREQFF. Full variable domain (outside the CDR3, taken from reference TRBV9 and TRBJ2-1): DSGVTQTPKHLITATGQRVTLRCSPRSGDLSVYWYQQSLDQGLQFLIQYYNGEERAKGNILERFSAQQFPDLHSELNLSSLELGDSALYFCASSGTLREQFFGPGTRLTVL.

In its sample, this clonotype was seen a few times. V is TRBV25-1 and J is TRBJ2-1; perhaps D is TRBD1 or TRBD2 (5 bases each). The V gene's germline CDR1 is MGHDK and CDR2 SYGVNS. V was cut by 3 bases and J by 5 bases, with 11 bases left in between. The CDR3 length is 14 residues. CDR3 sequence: CASSEGVGHNEQFF. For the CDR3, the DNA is TGTGCCAGCAGTGAGGGGGTCGGACACAATGAGCAGTTCTTC.

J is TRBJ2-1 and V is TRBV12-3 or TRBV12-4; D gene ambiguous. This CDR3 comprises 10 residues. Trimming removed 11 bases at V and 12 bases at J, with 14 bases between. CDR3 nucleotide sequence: TGTGCCTGTAGTTTGAACAGGCAGTTCTTC. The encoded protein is CACSLNRQFF.

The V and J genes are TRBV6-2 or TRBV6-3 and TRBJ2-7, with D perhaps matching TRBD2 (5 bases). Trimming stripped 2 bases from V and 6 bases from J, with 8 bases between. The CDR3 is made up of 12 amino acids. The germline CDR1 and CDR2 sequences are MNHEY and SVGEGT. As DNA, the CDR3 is TGTGCCAGCAGTTACGGAGGCGTCGAGCAGTACTTC. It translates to CASSYGGVEQYF.

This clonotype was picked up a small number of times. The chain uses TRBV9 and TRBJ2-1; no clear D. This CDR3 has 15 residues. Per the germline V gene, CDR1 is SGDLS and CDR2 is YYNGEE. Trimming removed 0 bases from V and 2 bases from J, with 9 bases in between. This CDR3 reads CASSVATAPYNEQFF. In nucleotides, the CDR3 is TGTGCCAGCAGCGTAGCTACAGCTCCCTACAATGAGCAGTTCTTC.

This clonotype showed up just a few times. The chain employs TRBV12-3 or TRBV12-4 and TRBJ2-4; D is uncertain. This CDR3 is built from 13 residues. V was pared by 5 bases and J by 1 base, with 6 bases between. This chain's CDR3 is CASSVGAKNIQYF. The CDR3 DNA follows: TGTGCCAGCAGTGTTGGGGCCAAAAACATTCAGTACTTC.

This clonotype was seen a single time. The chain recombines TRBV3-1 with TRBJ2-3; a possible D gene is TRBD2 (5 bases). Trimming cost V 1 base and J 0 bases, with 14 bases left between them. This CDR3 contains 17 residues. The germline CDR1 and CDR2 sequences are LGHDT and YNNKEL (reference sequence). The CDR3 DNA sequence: TGTGCCAGCAGCCAAGGACGAGCGGTCCAAAGCACAGATACGCAGTATTTT. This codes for CASSQGRAVQSTDTQYF.

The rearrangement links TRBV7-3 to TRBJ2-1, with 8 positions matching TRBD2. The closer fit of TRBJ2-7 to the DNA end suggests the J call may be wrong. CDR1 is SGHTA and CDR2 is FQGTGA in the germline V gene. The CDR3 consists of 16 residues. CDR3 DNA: TGTGCCAGCAGCGTGACTAGCGCGAGCTCCTACAATGAGCAGTACTTC. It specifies CASSVTSASSYNEQYF.

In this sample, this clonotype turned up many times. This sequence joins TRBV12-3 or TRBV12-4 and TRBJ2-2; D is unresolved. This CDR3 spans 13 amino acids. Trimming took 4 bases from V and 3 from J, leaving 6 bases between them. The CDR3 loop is CASSSGYTGELFF. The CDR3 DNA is TGTGCCAGCAGTTCAGGATACACCGGGGAGCTGTTTTTT.

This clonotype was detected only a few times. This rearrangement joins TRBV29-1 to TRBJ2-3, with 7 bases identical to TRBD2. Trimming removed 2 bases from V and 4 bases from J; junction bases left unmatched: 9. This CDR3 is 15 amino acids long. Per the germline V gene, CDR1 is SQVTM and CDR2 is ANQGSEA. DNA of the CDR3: TGCAGCGTTGAAAGGGTACGCGGGAGTGCAGATACGCAGTATTTT. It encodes CSVERVRGSADTQYF.

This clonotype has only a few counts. The CDR3 DNA follows: TGCAGTGCTAAAACTAGCGGGCGAGTATTGGGCGGGGAGCTGTTTTTT. It encodes CSAKTSGRVLGGELFF. The V call is TRBV20-1, the J call TRBJ2-2; 9 bases agree with TRBD2. Germline V gives CDR1 DFQATT, CDR2 SNEGSKA (reference sequence). V shed 4 bases, J shed 7 bases, and the junction held 13 bases outside the gene matches. This CDR3 has 16 amino acids.

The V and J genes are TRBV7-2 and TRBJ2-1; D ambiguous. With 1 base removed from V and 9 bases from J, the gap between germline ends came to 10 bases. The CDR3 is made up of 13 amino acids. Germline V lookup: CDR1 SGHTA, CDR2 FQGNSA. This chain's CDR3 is CASSLGEFLEQFF. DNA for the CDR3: TGTGCCAGCAGCTTAGGGGAATTCCTTGAGCAGTTCTTC.

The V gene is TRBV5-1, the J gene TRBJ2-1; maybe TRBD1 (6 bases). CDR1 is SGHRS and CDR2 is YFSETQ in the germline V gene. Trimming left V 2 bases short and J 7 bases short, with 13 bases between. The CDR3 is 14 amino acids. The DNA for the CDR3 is TGCGCCAGCAGCTTCCGGGACAACTTAAATGAGCAGTTCTTC. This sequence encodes CASSFRDNLNEQFF.

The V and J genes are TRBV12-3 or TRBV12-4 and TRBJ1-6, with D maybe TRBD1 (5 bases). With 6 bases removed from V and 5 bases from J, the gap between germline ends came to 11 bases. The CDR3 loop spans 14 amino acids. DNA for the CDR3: TGTGCCAGCAGACCGGGACGGAATAATTCACCCCTCCACTTT. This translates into CASRPGRNNSPLHF.

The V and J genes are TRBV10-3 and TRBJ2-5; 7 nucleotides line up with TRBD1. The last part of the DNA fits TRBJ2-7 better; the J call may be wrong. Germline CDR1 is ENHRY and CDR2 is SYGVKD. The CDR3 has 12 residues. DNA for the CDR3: TGTGCCATCAGTTCCACAGGGGACGAGCAGTACTTC. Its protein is CAISSTGDEQYF.

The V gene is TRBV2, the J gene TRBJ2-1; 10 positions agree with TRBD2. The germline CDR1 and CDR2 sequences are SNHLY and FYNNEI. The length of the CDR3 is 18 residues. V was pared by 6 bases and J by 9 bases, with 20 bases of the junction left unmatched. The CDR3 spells CASRRTAGLAEGGVEQFF. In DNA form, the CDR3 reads TGTGCCAGCAGACGGACTGCCGGACTAGCGGAGGGAGGAGTTGAGCAGTTCTTC.

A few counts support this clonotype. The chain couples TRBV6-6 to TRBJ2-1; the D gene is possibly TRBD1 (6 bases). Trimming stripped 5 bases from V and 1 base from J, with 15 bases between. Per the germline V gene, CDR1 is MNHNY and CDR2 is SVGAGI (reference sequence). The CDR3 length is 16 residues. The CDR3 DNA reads TGTGCCAGCAGTGGCCGGCGAGGACAGTCCTACAATGAGCAGTTCTTC. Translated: CASSGRRGQSYNEQFF.

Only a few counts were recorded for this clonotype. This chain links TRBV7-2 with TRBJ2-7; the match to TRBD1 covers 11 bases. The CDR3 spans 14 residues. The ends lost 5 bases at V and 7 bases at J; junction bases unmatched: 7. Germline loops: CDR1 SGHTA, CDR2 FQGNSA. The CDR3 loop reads CASSAGQGVGEQYF. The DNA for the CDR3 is TGTGCCAGCAGCGCGGGACAGGGGGTTGGAGAGCAGTACTTC.